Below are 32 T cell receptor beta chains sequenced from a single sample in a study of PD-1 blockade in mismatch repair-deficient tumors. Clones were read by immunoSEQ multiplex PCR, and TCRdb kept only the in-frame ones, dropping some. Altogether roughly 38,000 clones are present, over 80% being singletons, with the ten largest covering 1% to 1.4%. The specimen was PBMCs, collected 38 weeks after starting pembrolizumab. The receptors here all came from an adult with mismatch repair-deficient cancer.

The CDR3 here is CASSYRGSAGELFF. The CDR3 DNA sequence: TGTGCCAGCAGCTATAGGGGCAGTGCCGGGGAGCTGTTTTTT. The chain couples TRBV5-6 to TRBJ2-2; perhaps TRBD1 as D (5 bases). There are 14 residues in the CDR3. CDR1 and CDR2 from the germline V gene are SGHDT and YYEEEE. Trimming removed 3 bases at V and 6 bases at J, with 12 bases between.

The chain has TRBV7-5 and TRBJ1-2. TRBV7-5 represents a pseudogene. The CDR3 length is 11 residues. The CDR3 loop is CVTSPGDGYTF. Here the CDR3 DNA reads TGTGTCACCTCACCCGGGGATGGCTACACCTTC.

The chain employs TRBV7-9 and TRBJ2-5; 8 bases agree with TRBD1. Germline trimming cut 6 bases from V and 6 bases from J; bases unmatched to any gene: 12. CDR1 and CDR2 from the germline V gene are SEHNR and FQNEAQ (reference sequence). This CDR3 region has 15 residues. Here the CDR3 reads CASSSPPGRGQTQYF. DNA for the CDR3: TGTGCCAGCAGTTCCCCCCCGGGCAGGGGGCAGACCCAGTACTTC.

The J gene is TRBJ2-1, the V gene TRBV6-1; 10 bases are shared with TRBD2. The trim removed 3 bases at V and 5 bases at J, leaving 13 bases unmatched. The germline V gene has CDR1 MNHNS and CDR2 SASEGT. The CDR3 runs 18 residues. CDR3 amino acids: CASSDPTPGTSEHNEQFF. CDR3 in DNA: TGTGCCAGCAGTGACCCCACACCCGGGACTAGCGAGCACAATGAGCAGTTCTTC.

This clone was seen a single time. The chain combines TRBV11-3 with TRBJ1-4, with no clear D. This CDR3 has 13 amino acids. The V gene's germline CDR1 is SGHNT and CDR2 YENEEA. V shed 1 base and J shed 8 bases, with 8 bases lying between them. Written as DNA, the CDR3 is TGTGCCAGCAGCTTAGGGTATGAGGAAAAACTGTTTTTT. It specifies CASSLGYEEKLFF.

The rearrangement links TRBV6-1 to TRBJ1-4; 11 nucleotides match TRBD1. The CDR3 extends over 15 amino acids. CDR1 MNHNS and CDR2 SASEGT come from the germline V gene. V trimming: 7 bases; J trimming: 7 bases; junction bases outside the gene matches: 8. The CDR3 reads CASILSGTGGEKLFF. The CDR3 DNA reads TGTGCCAGCATCTTATCCGGGACAGGGGGTGAAAAACTGTTTTTT.

The CDR3 sequence is CASSFDRAPTGNTIYF. The CDR3 nucleotides read TGCGCCAGCAGCTTCGACAGGGCCCCGACTGGAAACACCATATATTTT. This chain joins TRBV5-1 and TRBJ1-3; 7 nucleotides align to TRBD1. Per the germline V gene, CDR1 is SGHRS and CDR2 is YFSETQ. The junction had 7 bases not matched to a gene; V was cut back by 2 bases and J by 2 bases. This CDR3 has 16 residues.

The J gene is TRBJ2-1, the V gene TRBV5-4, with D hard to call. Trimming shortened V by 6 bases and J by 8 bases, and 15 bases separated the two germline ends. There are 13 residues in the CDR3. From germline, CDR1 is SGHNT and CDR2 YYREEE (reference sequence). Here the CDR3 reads CASTQNNRDEQFF. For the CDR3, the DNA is TGTGCCAGCACCCAAAATAACCGGGATGAGCAGTTCTTC.

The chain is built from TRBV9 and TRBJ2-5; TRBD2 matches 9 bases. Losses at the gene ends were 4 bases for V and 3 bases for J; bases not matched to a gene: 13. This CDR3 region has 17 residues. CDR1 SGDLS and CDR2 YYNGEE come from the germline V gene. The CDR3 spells CASSPRVRTSVKETQYF. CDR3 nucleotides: TGTGCCAGCAGCCCCCGGGTGAGGACTAGCGTTAAAGAGACCCAGTACTTC.

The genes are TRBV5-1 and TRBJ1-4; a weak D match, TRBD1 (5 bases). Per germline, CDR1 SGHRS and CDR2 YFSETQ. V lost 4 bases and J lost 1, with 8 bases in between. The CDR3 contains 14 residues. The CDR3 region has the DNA TGCGCCAGCAGCCCGACAGTAACTAATGAAAAACTGTTTTTT. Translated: CASSPTVTNEKLFF.

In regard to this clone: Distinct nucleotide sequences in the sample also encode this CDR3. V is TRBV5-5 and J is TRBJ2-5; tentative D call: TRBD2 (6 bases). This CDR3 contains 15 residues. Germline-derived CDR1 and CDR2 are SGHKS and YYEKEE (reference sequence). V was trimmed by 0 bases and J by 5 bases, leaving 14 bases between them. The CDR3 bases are TGTGCCAGCAGCTTGGGCCCGGGAGAAGGGGAGACCCAGTACTTC. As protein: CASSLGPGEGETQYF.

CDR3 region: CASSLAGSAMNTEAFF. As DNA, the CDR3 is TGTGCCAGCAGCTTAGCCGGGTCAGCGATGAACACTGAAGCTTTCTTT. This chain uses TRBV7-2 with TRBJ1-1; no firm D call. The V gene's germline CDR1 is SGHTA and CDR2 FQGNSA. Trimming left V 0 bases short and J 0 bases short, with 11 bases between. This CDR3 spans 16 amino acids.

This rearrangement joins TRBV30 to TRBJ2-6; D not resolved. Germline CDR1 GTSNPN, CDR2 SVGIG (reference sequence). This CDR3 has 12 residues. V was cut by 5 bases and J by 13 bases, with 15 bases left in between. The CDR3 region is CAWVLAPQVLTF. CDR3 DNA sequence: TGTGCCTGGGTCCTCGCCCCCCAGGTCCTGACTTTC.

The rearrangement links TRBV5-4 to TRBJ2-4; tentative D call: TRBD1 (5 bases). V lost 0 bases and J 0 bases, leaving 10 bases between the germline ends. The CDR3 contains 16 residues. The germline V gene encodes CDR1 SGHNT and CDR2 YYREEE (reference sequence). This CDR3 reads CASSLGQGLAKNIQYF. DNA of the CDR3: TGTGCCAGCAGCTTGGGGCAGGGCCTAGCCAAAAACATTCAGTACTTC.

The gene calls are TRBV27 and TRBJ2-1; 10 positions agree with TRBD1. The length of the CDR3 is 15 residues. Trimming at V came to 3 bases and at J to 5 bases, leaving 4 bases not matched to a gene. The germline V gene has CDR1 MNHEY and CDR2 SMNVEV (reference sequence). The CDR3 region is CASSFGQGEHNEQFF. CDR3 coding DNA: TGTGCCAGCAGTTTTGGACAGGGGGAACACAATGAGCAGTTCTTC.

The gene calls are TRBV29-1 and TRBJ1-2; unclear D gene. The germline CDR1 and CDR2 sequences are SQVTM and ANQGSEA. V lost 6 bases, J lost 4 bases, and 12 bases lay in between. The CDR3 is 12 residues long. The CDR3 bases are TGCAGCGTCGGTGAACCCTCCTATGGCTACACCTTC. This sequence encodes CSVGEPSYGYTF.

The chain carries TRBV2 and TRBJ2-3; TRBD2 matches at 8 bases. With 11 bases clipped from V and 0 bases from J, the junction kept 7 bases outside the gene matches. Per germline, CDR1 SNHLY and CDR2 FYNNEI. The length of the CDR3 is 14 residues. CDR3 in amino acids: CACIAGTSTDTQYF. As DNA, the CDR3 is TGTGCCTGTATAGCGGGGACTAGCACAGATACGCAGTATTTT.

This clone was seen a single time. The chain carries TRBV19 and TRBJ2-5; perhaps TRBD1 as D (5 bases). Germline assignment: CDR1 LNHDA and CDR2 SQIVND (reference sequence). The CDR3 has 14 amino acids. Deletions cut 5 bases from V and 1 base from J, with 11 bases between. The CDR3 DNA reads TGTGCCAGTAGTCGCAGGGCAACCCAAGAGACCCAGTACTTC. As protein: CASSRRATQETQYF.

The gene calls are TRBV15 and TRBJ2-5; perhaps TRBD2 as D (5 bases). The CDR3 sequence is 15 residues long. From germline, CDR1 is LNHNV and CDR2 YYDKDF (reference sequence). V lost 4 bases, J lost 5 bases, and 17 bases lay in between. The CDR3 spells CATSNRPTSLETQYF. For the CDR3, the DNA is TGTGCCACCAGCAACCGGCCCACTAGTTTGGAGACCCAGTACTTC. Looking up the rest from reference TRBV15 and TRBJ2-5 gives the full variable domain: DAMVIQNPRYQVTQFGKPVTLSCSQTLNHNVMYWYQQKSSQAPKLLFHYYDKDFNNEADTPDNFQSRRPNTSFCFLDIRSPGLGDTAMYLCATSNRPTSLETQYFGPGTRLLVL.

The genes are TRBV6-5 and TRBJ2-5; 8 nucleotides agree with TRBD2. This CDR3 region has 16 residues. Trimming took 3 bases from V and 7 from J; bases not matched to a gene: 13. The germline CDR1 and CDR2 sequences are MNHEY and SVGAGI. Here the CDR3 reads CASSYTSGLPGGTQYF. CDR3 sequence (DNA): TGTGCCAGCAGTTATACTAGCGGACTACCTGGGGGGACCCAGTACTTC.

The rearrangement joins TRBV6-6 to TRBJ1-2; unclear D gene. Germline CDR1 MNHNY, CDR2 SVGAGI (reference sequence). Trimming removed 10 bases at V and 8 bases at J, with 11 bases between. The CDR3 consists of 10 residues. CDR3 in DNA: TGTGCCACCCAGTGGGCAGGCTACACCTTC. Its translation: CATQWAGYTF.

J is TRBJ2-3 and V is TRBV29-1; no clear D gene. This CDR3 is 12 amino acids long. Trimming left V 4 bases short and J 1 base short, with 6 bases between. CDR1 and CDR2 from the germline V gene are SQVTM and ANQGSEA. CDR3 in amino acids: CSVVSGTDTQYF. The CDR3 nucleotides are TGCAGCGTTGTGAGCGGCACAGATACGCAGTATTTT.

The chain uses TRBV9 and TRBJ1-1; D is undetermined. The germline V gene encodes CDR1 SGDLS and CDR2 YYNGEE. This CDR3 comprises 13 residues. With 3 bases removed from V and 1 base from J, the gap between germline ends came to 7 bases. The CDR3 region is CASSAGTNTEAFF. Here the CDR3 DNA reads TGTGCCAGCAGCGCAGGCACGAACACTGAAGCTTTCTTT.

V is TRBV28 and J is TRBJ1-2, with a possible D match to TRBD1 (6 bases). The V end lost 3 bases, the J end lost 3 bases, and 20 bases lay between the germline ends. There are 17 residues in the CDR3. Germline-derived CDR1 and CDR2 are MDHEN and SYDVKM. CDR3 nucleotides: TGTGCCAGCAGTTTTCTCGGCTACAGGGCCGGCTACTATGGCTACACCTTC. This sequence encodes CASSFLGYRAGYYGYTF.

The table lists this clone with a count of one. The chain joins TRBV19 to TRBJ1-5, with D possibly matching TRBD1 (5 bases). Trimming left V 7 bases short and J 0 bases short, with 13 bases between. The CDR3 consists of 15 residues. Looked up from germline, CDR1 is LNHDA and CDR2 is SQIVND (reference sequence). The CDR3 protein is CASKPRGPSNQPQHF. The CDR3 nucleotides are TGTGCCAGTAAGCCGCGGGGACCTAGCAATCAGCCCCAGCATTTT.

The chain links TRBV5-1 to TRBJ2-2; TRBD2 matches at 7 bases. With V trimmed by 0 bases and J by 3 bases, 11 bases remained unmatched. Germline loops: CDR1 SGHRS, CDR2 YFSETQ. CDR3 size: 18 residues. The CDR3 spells CASSLAAHREVDTGELFF. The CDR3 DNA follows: TGCGCCAGCAGCTTGGCGGCGCATCGGGAGGTTGACACCGGGGAGCTGTTTTTT.

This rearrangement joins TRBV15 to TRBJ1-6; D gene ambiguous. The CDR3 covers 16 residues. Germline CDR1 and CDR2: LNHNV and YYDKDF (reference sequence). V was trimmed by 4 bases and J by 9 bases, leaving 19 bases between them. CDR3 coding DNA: TGTGCCACCAGCACGGAGGGCGGGTTCGGTGGTTCACCCCTCCACTTT. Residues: CATSTEGGFGGSPLHF.

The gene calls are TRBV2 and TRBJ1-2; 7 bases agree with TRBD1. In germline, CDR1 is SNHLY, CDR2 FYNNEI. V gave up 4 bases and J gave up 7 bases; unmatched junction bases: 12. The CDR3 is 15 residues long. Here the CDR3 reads CASSGTRQGLVGYTF. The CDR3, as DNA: TGTGCCAGCAGTGGAACCCGACAGGGACTGGTTGGCTACACCTTC.

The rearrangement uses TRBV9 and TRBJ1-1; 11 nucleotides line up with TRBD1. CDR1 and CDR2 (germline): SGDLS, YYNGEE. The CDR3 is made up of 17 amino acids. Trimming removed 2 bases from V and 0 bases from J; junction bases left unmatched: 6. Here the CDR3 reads CASSVGQGGALNTEAFF. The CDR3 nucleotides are TGTGCCAGCAGCGTGGGACAGGGGGGAGCCCTGAACACTGAAGCTTTCTTT.

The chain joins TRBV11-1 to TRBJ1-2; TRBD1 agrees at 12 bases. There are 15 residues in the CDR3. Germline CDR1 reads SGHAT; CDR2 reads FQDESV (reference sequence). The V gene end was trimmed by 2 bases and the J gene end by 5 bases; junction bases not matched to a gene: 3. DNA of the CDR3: TGTGCCAGCAGCTTACCGGGACAGGGGGCATATGGCTACACCTTC. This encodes CASSLPGQGAYGYTF. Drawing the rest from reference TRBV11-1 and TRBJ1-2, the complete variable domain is EAEVAQSPRYKITEKSQAVAFWCDPISGHATLYWYRQILGQGPELLVQFQDESVVDDSQLPKDRFSAERLKGVDSTLKIQPAELGDSAMYLCASSLPGQGAYGYTFGSGTRLTVV.

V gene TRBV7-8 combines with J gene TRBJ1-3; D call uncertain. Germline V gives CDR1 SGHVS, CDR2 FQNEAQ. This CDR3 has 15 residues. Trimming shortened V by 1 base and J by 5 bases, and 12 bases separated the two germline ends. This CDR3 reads CASSLVVRGRNTIYF. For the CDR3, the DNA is TGTGCCAGCAGCTTAGTAGTCCGTGGTAGAAACACCATATATTTT.

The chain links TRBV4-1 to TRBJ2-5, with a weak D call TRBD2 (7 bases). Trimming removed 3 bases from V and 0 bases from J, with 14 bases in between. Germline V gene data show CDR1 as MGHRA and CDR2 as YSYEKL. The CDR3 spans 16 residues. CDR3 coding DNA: TGCGCCAGCAGCCAGTCAAGGGGGGGGTACCAAGAGACCCAGTACTTC. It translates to CASSQSRGGYQETQYF.